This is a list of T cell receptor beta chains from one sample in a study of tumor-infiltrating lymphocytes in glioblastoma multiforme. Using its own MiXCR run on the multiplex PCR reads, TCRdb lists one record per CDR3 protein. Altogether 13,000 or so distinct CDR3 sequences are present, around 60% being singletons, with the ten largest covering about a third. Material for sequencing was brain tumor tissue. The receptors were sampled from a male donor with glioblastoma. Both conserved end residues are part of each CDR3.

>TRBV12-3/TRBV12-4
CASSLGQGPYEQYF
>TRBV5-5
CASSLEPAASTGSCF